This paragraph reports one TCR beta chain. What it binds is not known. Germline V gene lookup returns CDR1 SGHNT and CDR2 YYREEE (reference sequence). The CDR3 has 14 amino acids. The V and J ends lost 4 bases and 4 bases, in that order; junction bases with no gene match: 3. This entry is derived from a study of cytomegalovirus exposure and HLA in healthy donors. In the PCR, 60 Vbeta and 13 Jbeta primers were used. Produced via immunoSEQ multiplex PCR; TCRdb's table is partial and in-frame only. Seen here are just under 250,000 clones, over 80% observed once, and the top ten hold 5.4%. Overall study results and limits: CMV serostatus alone was available as immune exposure information. Indistinguishable V segments, including TRBV6-2 and TRBV6-3, were excluded. Near-uniform donor sequencing depth was presumed by presence/absence analyses.

The gene calls are TRBV5-4 and TRBJ1-5, with TRBD1 identical over 9 bases. The clonotype originates from a woman aged 40 to 50 in good health and CMV-seropositive. Sequencing input: PBMCs. CDR3 sequence: CASSLGTGNQPQHF. Written as DNA, the CDR3 is TGTGCCAGCAGCCTGGGGACAGGGAATCAGCCCCAGCATTTT.